These 9 T cell receptor beta chains came from one sample sequenced in a study of blood T cell repertoires in COVID-19. The table came from immunoSEQ multiplex PCR; TCRdb's copy has only in-frame clones and leaves some out. Here the sample spans 100,000 to 150,000 clones, 85% to 90% being singletons. The sample consisted of peripheral blood. These receptors originate from a human donor in a cohort sampled during active COVID-19.

The rearrangement links TRBV21-1 to TRBJ1-5. TRBV21-1 is a listed pseudogene. The CDR3 loop spans 14 amino acids. The CDR3 sequence: CASSLRESNQPQHF. The CDR3 bases are TGTGCCAGCAGCTTGAGGGAGAGCAATCAGCCCCAGCATTTT.

The chain has TRBV24-1 and TRBJ2-1; D not certain. Trimming stripped 0 bases from V and 1 base from J, with 9 bases between. The CDR3 has 16 residues. The V gene's germline CDR1 is KGHDR and CDR2 SFDVKD. In DNA, the CDR3 is TGTGCCACCAGTGATTTGCTAGGAGCGTCCTACAATGAGCAGTTCTTC. Encoded protein: CATSDLLGASYNEQFF.

The chain employs TRBV19 and TRBJ2-2; TRBD2 aligns across 10 bases. Germline-derived CDR1 and CDR2 are LNHDA and SQIVND (reference sequence). The J segment lost 1 base and the V segment lost 9 bases, leaving 2 bases of the junction unmatched. The CDR3 is made up of 14 amino acids. The CDR3 loop is CASQRGGNTGELFF. CDR3 coding DNA: TGTGCCAGCCAGCGGGGGGGGAACACCGGGGAGCTGTTTTTT. The full variable domain, in which reference TRBV19 and TRBJ2-2 provide the parts outside the CDR3, is DGGITQSPKYLFRKEGQNVTLSCEQNLNHDAMYWYRQDPGQGLRLIYYSQIVNDFQKGDIAEGYSVSREKKESFPLTVTSAQKNPTAFYLCASQRGGNTGELFFGEGSRLTVL.

This clone was seen a handful of times. The V gene is TRBV4-1, the J gene TRBJ2-7; TRBD1 aligns across 8 bases. The CDR3 runs to 15 residues. Germline V gene data show CDR1 as MGHRA and CDR2 as YSYEKL. The V gene end was trimmed by 1 base and the J gene end by 3 bases; junction bases not matched to a gene: 5. In nucleotides, the CDR3 is TGCGCCAGCAGCCAAGGACAGGGGTCTTACTACGAGCAGTACTTC. It codes for CASSQGQGSYYEQYF.

As DNA, the CDR3 is TGTGCCAGCAGTGAAACCGTCTCAGGGAGCAATCAGCCCCAGCATTTT. Translating gives CASSETVSGSNQPQHF. The rearrangement uses TRBV2 and TRBJ1-5; perhaps TRBD1 as D (5 bases). The CDR3 has 16 amino acids. The germline CDR1 and CDR2 sequences are SNHLY and FYNNEI. The V gene lost 2 bases and the J gene lost 1 base, with 12 bases spanning the gap.

In its sample, this clone was seen once. This chain joins TRBV4-1 and TRBJ2-4, with 8 bases that match TRBD1. Losses at the gene ends were 5 bases for V and 2 bases for J; bases not matched to a gene: 5. This CDR3 is built from 15 residues. Germline CDR1 reads MGHRA; CDR2 reads YSYEKL. Here the CDR3 reads CASSGQGSTKNIQYF. CDR3 nucleotide sequence: TGCGCCAGCAGCGGACAGGGATCTACCAAAAACATTCAGTACTTC.

The chain links TRBV2 to TRBJ2-7; 7 bases map to TRBD2. Trimming cost V 6 bases and J 6 bases; bases outside gene matches: 8. CDR3 length: 13 amino acids. Looked up from germline, CDR1 is SNHLY and CDR2 is FYNNEI. The chain's CDR3 is CASRAGVRGEQYF. CDR3 in DNA: TGTGCCAGCAGGGCGGGGGTGAGAGGCGAGCAGTACTTC.

The chain employs TRBV2 and TRBJ2-3; 9 bases agree with TRBD2. The germline gives CDR1 SNHLY, CDR2 FYNNEI. J was trimmed by 0 bases and V by 5 bases; bases with no gene match: 0. The CDR3 is 14 amino acids. CDR3 protein: CASSLAGSTDTQYF. For the CDR3, the DNA is TGTGCCAGCAGTCTAGCGGGGAGCACAGATACGCAGTATTTT. Combining the CDR3 with reference TRBV2 and TRBJ2-3 gives the whole variable domain EPEVTQTPSHQVTQMGQEVILRCVPISNHLYFYWYRQILGQKVEFLVSFYNNEISEKSEIFDDQFSVERPDGSNFTLKIRSTKLEDSAMYFCASSLAGSTDTQYFGPGTRLTVL.

Only one count was recorded for this clone. The J gene is TRBJ2-4, the V gene TRBV3-1 (or the pseudogene TRBV3-2); 8 bases fit TRBD2. The length of the CDR3 is 18 residues. Germline trimming cut 5 bases from V and 1 base from J; bases unmatched to any gene: 13. The germline V gene encodes CDR1 LGHDT and CDR2 YNNKEL (reference sequence). The DNA of the CDR3 is TGTGCCAGCAGCTCGTACACATCGGGAGGGTGGGCCAAAAACATTCAGTACTTC. Protein: CASSSYTSGGWAKNIQYF.